The clone carrying this T cell receptor (beta chain) was found a few times. The V and J ends lost 2 bases and 1 base respectively, with 15 bases between them. CDR1 is SGHRS, CDR2 YFSETQ, per germline. The CDR3 is made up of 16 amino acids. Researchers prepared the TCRbeta library using unique molecular identifiers, the study reports. From the PCR reads, TCRdb called clonotypes with MiXCR, one entry per CDR3 protein. The sample lists around 400,000 distinct CDR3 sequences, around 9.9% occurring once. The data derive from a study of T-cell reconstitution after alpha-beta-depleted transplantation in children.

The chain employs TRBV5-1 and TRBJ2-5; D not resolved. Sequencing was performed on PBMCs from the stem cell graft donor, taken from the stem cell graft. The TCR sequence derives from a human donor who donated a stem cell graft to a child with acute myeloid leukemia. CDR3 DNA: TGCGCCAGCAGCTTAAATAATGGGCTGATCCAAGAGACCCAGTACTTC. Translating it yields CASSLNNGLIQETQYF.